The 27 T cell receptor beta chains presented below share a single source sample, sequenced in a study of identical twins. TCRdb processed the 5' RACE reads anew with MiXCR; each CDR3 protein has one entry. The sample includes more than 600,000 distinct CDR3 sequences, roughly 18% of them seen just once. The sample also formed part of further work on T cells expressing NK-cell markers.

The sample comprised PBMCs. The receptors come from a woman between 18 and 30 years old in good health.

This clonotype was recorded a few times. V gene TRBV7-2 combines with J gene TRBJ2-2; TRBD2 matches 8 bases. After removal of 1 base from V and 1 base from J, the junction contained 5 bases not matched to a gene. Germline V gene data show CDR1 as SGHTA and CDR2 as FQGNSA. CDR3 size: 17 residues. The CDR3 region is CASSLVILAENTGELFF. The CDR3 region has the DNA TGTGCCAGCAGCTTAGTAATACTAGCGGAGAACACCGGGGAGCTGTTTTTT.

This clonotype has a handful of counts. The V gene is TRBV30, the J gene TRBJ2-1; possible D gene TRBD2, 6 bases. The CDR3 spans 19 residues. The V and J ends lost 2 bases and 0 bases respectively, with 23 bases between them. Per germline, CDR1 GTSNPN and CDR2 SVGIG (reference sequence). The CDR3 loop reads CAWSTSGAATPSSYNEQFF. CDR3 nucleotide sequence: TGTGCCTGGAGTACCTCGGGAGCCGCGACCCCGAGCTCCTACAATGAGCAGTTCTTC.

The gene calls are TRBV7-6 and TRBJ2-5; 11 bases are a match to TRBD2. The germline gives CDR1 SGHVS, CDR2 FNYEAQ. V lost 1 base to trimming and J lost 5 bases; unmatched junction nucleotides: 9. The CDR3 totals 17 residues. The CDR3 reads CASSLGSGTSGRETQYF. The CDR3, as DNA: TGTGCCAGCAGCTTAGGGTCGGGGACTAGCGGTCGGGAGACCCAGTACTTC.

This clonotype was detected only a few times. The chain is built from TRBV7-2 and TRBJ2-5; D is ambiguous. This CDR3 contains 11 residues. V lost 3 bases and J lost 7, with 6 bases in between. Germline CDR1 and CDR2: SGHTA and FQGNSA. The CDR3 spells CASSFSRTQYF. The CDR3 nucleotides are TGTGCCAGCAGCTTTTCAAGGACCCAGTACTTC.

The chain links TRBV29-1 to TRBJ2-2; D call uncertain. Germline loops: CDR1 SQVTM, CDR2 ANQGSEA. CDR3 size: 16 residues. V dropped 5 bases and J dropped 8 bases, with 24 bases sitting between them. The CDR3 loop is CSVKGFPASATGELFF. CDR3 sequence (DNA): TGCAGCGTTAAGGGTTTCCCCGCGTCCGCGACGGGGGAGCTGTTTTTT.

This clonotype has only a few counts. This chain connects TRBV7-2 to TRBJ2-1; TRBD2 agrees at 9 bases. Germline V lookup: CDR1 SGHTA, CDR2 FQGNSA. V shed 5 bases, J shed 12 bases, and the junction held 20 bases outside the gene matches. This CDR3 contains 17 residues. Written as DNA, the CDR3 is TGTGCCAGCAGCCTACGCTACGGGACTAGCTTACAGAAGGGGCAGTTCTTC. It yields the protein CASSLRYGTSLQKGQFF.

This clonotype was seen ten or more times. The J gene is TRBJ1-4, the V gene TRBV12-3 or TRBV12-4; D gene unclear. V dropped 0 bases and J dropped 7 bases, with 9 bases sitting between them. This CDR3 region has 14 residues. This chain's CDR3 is CASSLASGIEKLFF. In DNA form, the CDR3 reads TGTGCCAGCAGTTTAGCCTCAGGAATTGAAAAACTGTTTTTT.

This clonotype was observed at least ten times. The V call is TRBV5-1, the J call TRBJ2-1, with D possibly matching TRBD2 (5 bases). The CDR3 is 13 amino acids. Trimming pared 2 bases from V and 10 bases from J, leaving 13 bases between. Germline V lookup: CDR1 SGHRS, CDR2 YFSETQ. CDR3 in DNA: TGCGCCAGCAGCTTTGGTAGCGACGGGGAGCAGTTCTTC. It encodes CASSFGSDGEQFF.

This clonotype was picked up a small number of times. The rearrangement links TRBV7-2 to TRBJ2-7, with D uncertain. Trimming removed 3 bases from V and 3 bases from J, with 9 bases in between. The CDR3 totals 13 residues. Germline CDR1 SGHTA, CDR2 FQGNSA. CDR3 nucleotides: TGTGCCAGCAGCTTCGGCACACGCTACGAGCAGTACTTC. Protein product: CASSFGTRYEQYF.

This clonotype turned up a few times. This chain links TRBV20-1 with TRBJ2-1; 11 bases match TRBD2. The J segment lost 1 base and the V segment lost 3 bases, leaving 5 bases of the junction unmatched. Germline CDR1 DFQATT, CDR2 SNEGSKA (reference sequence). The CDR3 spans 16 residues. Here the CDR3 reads CSARVRLAGSYNEQFF. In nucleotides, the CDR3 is TGCAGTGCTAGGGTCCGACTAGCGGGGTCCTACAATGAGCAGTTCTTC.

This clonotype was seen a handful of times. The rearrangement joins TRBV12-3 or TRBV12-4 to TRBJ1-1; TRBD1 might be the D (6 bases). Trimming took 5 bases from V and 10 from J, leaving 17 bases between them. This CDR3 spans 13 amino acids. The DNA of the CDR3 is TGTGCCAGCAGTCCTACAGGGATTAATGGAGCTTTCTTT. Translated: CASSPTGINGAFF.

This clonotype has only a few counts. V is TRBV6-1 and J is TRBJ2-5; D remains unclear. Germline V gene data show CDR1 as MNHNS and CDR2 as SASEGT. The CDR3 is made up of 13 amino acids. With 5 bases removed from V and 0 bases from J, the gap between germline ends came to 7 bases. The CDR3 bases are TGTGCCAGCAGTACCTTGTACCAAGAGACCCAGTACTTC. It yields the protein CASSTLYQETQYF.

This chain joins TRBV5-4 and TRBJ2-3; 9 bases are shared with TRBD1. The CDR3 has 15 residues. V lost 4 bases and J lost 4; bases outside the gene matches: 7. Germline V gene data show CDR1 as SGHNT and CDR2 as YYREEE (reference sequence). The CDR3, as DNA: TGTGCCAGCAGCGAGGGACAGGGCGGGCCAGATACGCAGTATTTT. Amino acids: CASSEGQGGPDTQYF.

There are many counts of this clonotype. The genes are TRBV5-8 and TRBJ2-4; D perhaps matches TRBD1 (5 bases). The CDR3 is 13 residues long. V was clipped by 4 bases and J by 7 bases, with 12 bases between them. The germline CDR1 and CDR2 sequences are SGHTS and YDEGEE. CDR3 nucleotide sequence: TGTGCCAGCAGCCGCTCATGGGGCAACATTCAGTACTTC. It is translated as CASSRSWGNIQYF.

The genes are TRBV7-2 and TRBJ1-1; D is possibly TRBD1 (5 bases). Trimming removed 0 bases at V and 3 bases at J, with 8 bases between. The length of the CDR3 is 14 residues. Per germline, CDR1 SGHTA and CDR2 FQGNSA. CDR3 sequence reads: CASSLAGPYTEAFF. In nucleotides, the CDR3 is TGTGCCAGCAGCTTAGCGGGACCCTACACTGAAGCTTTCTTT.

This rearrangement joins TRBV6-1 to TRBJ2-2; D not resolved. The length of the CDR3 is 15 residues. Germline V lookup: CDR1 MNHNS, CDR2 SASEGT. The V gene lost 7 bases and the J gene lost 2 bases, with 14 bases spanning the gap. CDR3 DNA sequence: TGTGCCAGCAACCGCGTGGCGGCTAACACCGGGGAGCTGTTTTTT. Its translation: CASNRVAANTGELFF.

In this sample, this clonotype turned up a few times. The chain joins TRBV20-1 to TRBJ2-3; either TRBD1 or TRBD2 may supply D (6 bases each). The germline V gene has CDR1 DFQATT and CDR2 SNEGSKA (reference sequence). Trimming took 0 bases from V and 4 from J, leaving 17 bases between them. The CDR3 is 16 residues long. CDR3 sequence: CSARDQGTSRSDTQYF. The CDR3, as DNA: TGCAGTGCTAGAGATCAGGGGACTTCGAGGTCAGATACGCAGTATTTT.

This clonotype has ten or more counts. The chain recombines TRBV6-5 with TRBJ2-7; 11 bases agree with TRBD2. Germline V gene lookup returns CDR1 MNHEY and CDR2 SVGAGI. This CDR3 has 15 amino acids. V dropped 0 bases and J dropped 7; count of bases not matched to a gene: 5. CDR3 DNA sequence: TGTGCCAGCAGTTACTCCGGACTAGCGGGCTTTGAGCAGTACTTC. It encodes CASSYSGLAGFEQYF.

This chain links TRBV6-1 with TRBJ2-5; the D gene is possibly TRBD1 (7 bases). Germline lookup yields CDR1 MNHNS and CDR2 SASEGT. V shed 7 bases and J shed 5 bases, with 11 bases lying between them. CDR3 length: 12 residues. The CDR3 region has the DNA TGTGCCAGCAAGACAGGGAGGGAGACCCAGTACTTC. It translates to CASKTGRETQYF.

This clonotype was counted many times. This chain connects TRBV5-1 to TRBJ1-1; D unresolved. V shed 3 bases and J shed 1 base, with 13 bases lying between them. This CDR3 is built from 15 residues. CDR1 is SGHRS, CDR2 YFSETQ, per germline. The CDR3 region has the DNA TGCGCCAGCAGCTCCAACCCTACACCGAACACTGAAGCTTTCTTT. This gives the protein CASSSNPTPNTEAFF.

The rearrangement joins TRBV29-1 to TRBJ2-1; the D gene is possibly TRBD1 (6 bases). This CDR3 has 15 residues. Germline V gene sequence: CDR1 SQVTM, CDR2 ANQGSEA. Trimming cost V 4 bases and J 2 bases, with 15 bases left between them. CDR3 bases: TGCAGCGTTGTTCCCACAGGGATAACCTACAATGAGCAGTTCTTC. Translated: CSVVPTGITYNEQFF.

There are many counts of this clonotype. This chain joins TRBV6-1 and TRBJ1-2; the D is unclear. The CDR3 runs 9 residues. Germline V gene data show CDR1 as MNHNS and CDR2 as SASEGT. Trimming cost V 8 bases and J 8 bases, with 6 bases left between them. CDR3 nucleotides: TGTGCCAGCGGGCAGGGCTACACCTTC. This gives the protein CASGQGYTF.

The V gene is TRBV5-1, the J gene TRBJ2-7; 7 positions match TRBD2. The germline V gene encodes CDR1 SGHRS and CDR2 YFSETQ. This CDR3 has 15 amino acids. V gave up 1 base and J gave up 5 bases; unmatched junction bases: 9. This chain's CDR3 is CASSLLAGVTHEQYF. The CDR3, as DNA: TGCGCCAGCAGCTTGTTGGCGGGGGTAACCCACGAGCAGTACTTC. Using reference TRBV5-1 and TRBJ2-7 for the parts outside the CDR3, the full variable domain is KAGVTQTPRYLIKTRGQQVTLSCSPISGHRSVSWYQQTPGQGLQFLFEYFSETQRNKGNFPGRFSGRQFSNSRSEMNVSTLELGDSALYLCASSLLAGVTHEQYFGPGTRLTVT.

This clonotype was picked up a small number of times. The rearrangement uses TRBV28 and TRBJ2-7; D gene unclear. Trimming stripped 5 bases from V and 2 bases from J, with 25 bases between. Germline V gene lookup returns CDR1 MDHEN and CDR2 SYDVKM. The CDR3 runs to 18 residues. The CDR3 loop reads CASSRTWSRSPPPYEQYF. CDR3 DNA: TGTGCCAGCAGTCGAACTTGGTCCAGATCACCACCGCCCTACGAGCAGTACTTC.

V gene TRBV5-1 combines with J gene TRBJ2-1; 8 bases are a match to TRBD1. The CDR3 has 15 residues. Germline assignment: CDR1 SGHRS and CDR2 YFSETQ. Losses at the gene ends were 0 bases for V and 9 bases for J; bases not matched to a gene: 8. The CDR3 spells CASSLAPGGLSEQFF. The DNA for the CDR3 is TGCGCCAGCAGCTTGGCCCCAGGGGGCTTGAGTGAGCAGTTCTTC.

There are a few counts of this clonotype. The CDR3 region is CASSSLEPGDVDTQYF. The CDR3 nucleotides read TGCGCCAGCAGTTCGCTTGAGCCGGGGGATGTAGATACGCAGTATTTT. The chain is built from TRBV5-1 and TRBJ2-3; D is possibly TRBD2 (6 bases). Trimming took 5 bases from V and 5 from J, leaving 21 bases between them. The germline V gene has CDR1 SGHRS and CDR2 YFSETQ. This CDR3 has 16 residues.

In DNA form, the CDR3 reads TGTGCCAGCAGCCTCGCCGGACAGGGGATAGGCGAGCAGTACTTC. As protein: CASSLAGQGIGEQYF. The chain uses TRBV7-9 and TRBJ2-7; 9 nucleotides match TRBD1. The CDR3 has 15 amino acids. Germline V gene lookup returns CDR1 SEHNR and CDR2 FQNEAQ (reference sequence). J gave up 6 bases and V 5 bases, and 11 bases lay outside the gene matches.